What follows are 23 T cell receptor beta chains derived from one specimen sequenced in a study of tissue T cells after allogeneic stem cell transplantation. This sample's time point: mouse harvest day 14 after allogeneic transplant. Tail vein injection delivered 10^7 T-cell-depleted bone marrow cells and 10^6 splenic CD5+ T cells. Clones were read by immunoSEQ multiplex PCR, and TCRdb kept only the in-frame ones, dropping some. The sample lists some 8,000 clones, more than 35% occurring once. Sequencing was performed on skin. These receptors were obtained from a female BALB/c mouse given C57BL/6 T cells with graft-versus-host disease after an allogeneic hematopoietic cell transplant.

With respect to this clone: These gene names are mouse names. From the germline J gene comes the end of the CDR3, since the read stops 1 residue before it. The chain has TRBV26 and TRBJ2-1, with 9 bases that match TRBD1. The V and J ends lost 5 bases and 1 base, in that order; junction bases with no gene match: 3. The CDR3 sequence is 15 residues long. Per the germline V gene, CDR1 is KGHPV and CDR2 is FQNQEV (reference sequence). CDR3 amino acids: CASSMTGGNYAEQFF. The covered CDR3 bases are TGTGCCAGCAGTATGACAGGGGGGAACTATGCTGAGCAGTTC.

This clone is categorized as large. The genes are named according to mouse. The read ends 1 residue early relative to the CDR3; the germline J gene fills the gap. This chain connects TRBV26 to TRBJ2-1, with a weak D call TRBD1 (6 bases). V dropped 6 bases and J dropped 0 bases, with 12 bases sitting between them. This CDR3 has 15 amino acids. CDR1 and CDR2 from the germline V gene are KGHPV and FQNQEV (reference sequence). CDR3 DNA (partial): TGTGCCAGCAGGAGGGACATTTATAACTATGCTGAGCAGTTC. Translation: CASRRDIYNYAEQF. The complete CDR3 sequence is CASRRDIYNYAEQFF.

This clone occurred a few times. Genes here carry mouse names. The CDR3 end lies 1 residue beyond the end of the read and is filled in from the germline J gene. This sequence joins TRBV2 and TRBJ2-1; 11 bases are a match to TRBD2. CDR1 is LGHNA, CDR2 YSYQKL, per germline. CDR3 length: 16 amino acids. The junction had 5 bases not matched to a gene; V was cut back by 3 bases and J by 4 bases. This CDR3 reads CASSQTGTGGYAEQFF. The CDR3 bases that were read are TGTGCCAGCAGCCAGACGGGGACTGGGGGATATGCTGAGCAGTTC.

About this clone itself: Gene names refer to mouse genes. The read finishes 1 residue shy of the CDR3 end, and the germline J gene is used to complete it. The chain combines TRBV26 with TRBJ2-5; TRBD2 matches 9 bases. Germline values: CDR1 KGHPV, CDR2 FQNQEV (reference sequence). The CDR3 covers 14 residues. V was clipped by 2 bases and J by 4 bases; unmatched bases: 1. The covered CDR3 bases are TGTGCCAGCAGTCTGACTGGGGGGAAAGACACCCAGTAC. The encoded protein is CASSLTGGKDTQY. The whole CDR3 is CASSLTGGKDTQYF.

This clone was found a few times. Genes here carry mouse names. The read ends 1 residue early relative to the CDR3; the germline J gene fills the gap. This same CDR3 is encoded by further DNA sequences in the sample. The V gene is TRBV3, the J gene TRBJ1-4; D remains ambiguous. Per the germline V gene, CDR1 is SNHLY and CDR2 is FYNGKV (reference sequence). Trimming stripped 4 bases from V and 0 bases from J, with 6 bases between. The CDR3 runs to 14 residues. CDR3 in amino acids: CASSSGFSNERLFF. CDR3 DNA, as far as it was read: TGTGCCAGCAGCTCCGGGTTTTCCAACGAAAGATTATTT.

This clone came up a few times. The gene symbols are mouse symbols. The read ends 1 residue before the CDR3 terminus; that terminus is restored from the germline J gene. The chain is built from TRBV26 and TRBJ2-1; 11 positions match TRBD2. This CDR3 is built from 14 residues. Germline assignment: CDR1 KGHPV and CDR2 FQNQEV (reference sequence). The trim removed 4 bases at V and 6 bases at J, leaving 2 bases unmatched. CDR3 residues: CASSPDWGGAEQFF. The CDR3 DNA, read in part, is TGTGCCAGCAGTCCTGACTGGGGGGGTGCTGAGCAGTTC. The full variable domain, its missing parts supplied by reference TRBV26 and TRBJ2-1, is NSKVIQTPRYLVKGQGQKAKMRCIPEKGHPVVFWYQQNKNNEFKFLINFQNQEVLQQIDMTEKRFSAECPSNSPCSLEIQSSEAGDSALYLCASSPDWGGAEQFFGPGTRLTVL.

In its sample, this clone ranks as medium-sized (0.01 to 0.1%). Genes and germline come from the mouse. From the germline J gene comes the end of the CDR3, since the read stops 1 residue before it. The rearrangement links TRBV26 to TRBJ2-3; D is ambiguous. Germline V gives CDR1 KGHPV, CDR2 FQNQEV (reference sequence). Trimming shortened V by 2 bases and J by 0 bases, and 6 bases separated the two germline ends. The CDR3 has 14 amino acids. The sequenced part of the CDR3 DNA is TGTGCCAGCAGTCTGACAGCTAGTGCAGAAACGCTGTAT. Translated: CASSLTASAETLY. The whole CDR3 region reads CASSLTASAETLYF.

In its sample, this clone is medium-sized. Here the gene names and germline are mouse. Read data end 1 residue before the CDR3 end; the end is taken from the germline J gene. The same CDR3 also results from other DNA sequences found in this sample. J is TRBJ1-5 and V is TRBV4; no clear D gene. Trimming cost V 4 bases and J 3 bases, with 4 bases left between them. The V gene's germline CDR1 is LGHDT and CDR2 YNNKQL (reference sequence). The CDR3 is 12 amino acids. The sequenced part of the CDR3 DNA is TGTGCCAGCAGCTTCAGCAACCAGGCTCCGCTT. As protein: CASSFSNQAPL. The complete CDR3 reads CASSFSNQAPLF.

A remark on this clone: Mouse names are used for the genes. The covered CDR3 bases are TGTGCCAGCAGCTTTGGACAATCCTATGAACAGTAC. It yields the protein CASSFGQSYEQY. The whole CDR3 region reads CASSFGQSYEQYF. The gene calls are TRBV3 and TRBJ2-7; TRBD1 is a possible D gene (5 bases). With the read ending 1 residue before the CDR3 end, the germline J gene is used to fill in that end. Trimming stripped 3 bases from V and 1 base from J, with 7 bases between. The CDR3 is 13 amino acids. Germline lookup yields CDR1 SNHLY and CDR2 FYNGKV (reference sequence).

To note about this clone: Gene names follow the mouse nomenclature. The read terminates 1 residue ahead of where the CDR3 ends, so the germline J gene completes it. The chain links TRBV1 to TRBJ2-4; unclear D gene. Trimming took 0 bases from V and 9 from J, leaving 7 bases between them. From germline, CDR1 is NSQYPW and CDR2 LRSPGD (reference sequence). The CDR3 sequence is 12 residues long. The CDR3 sequence is CTCSAEGKTLYF. The DNA read from the CDR3 is TGCACCTGCAGTGCAGAAGGGAAGACCTTGTAC. Full variable domain (outside the CDR3, taken from reference TRBV1 and TRBJ2-4): VTLLEQNPRWRLVPRGQAVNLRCILKNSQYPWMSWYQQDLQKQLQWLFTLRSPGDKEVKSLPGADYLATRVTDTELRLQVANMSQGRTLYCTCSAEGKTLYFGAGTRLSVL.

About this clone itself: Only one base separates this from a far larger clonotype, so it likely reflects a read error. Germline and genes: mouse. The read ends 1 residue early relative to the CDR3; the germline J gene fills the gap. Other nucleotide sequences in the sample specify the same CDR3. The V call is TRBV13-3, the J call TRBJ2-7; the D is unclear. This CDR3 spans 11 amino acids. Germline loops: CDR1 NNHDY, CDR2 SYVADS. V was cut by 9 bases and J by 4 bases, with 11 bases left in between. The CDR3 sequence: CATEGVYEQYF. CDR3 DNA (partial): TGTGCCACAGAAGGCGTTTATGAACAGTAC.

A note on this clone: These gene names are mouse names. The read halts 1 residue ahead of the CDR3 end, with the missing end drawn from the germline J gene. This chain uses TRBV3 with TRBJ1-2, with 7 positions matching TRBD1. Trimming removed 5 bases from V and 3 bases from J; junction bases left unmatched: 3. From germline, CDR1 is SNHLY and CDR2 FYNGKV (reference sequence). The CDR3 totals 13 residues. CDR3 region: CASSLTGDSDYTF. Incomplete CDR3 DNA: TGTGCCAGCAGCCTAACAGGGGACTCCGACTACACC.

Worth noting for this clone: Gene names are mouse gene names. The read gets to within 1 residue of the CDR3 end, and the germline J gene fills in the rest. This rearrangement joins TRBV26 to TRBJ2-7, with 8 bases fitting TRBD2. The CDR3 is made up of 13 amino acids. J was trimmed by 4 bases and V by 2 bases; bases with no gene match: 1. Per germline, CDR1 KGHPV and CDR2 FQNQEV (reference sequence). The sequenced part of the CDR3 DNA is TGTGCCAGCAGTCTGACTGGGGGATATGAACAGTAC. This codes for CASSLTGGYEQY. The complete CDR3 reads CASSLTGGYEQYF.

Regarding this clone: Gene names are the mouse ones. Read sequence stops 1 residue before the CDR3 end, and the germline J gene provides the missing end. The chain employs TRBV20 and TRBJ2-7, with D tentatively TRBD1 or TRBD2 (5 bases each). The CDR3 spans 13 residues. V lost 3 bases, J lost 4 bases, and 13 bases lay in between. Germline V gene sequence: CDR1 GFQATS, CDR2 STVNSAI. Incomplete CDR3 DNA: TGTGGTGCTAGCCGGGGGAAAATGTATGAACAGTAC. Amino acids: CGASRGKMYEQY. The full CDR3 protein reads CGASRGKMYEQYF.

Regarding this clone: Germline and genes: mouse. The read finishes 1 residue shy of the CDR3 end, and the germline J gene is used to complete it. The chain combines TRBV15 with TRBJ1-2; possible D gene TRBD1, 6 bases. This CDR3 spans 15 amino acids. V lost 2 bases, J lost 0 bases, and 10 bases lay in between. Germline V lookup: CDR1 SGHND, CDR2 FRSKSL. The CDR3 bases that were read are TGTGCCAGCAGTTTATGGGGGGCAGCAAACTCCGACTACACC. Its protein is CASSLWGAANSDYT. The whole CDR3 region reads CASSLWGAANSDYTF.

Concerning this clone: Each gene name is a mouse one. Read sequence stops 1 residue before the CDR3 end, and the germline J gene provides the missing end. This rearrangement joins TRBV2 to TRBJ2-1; possibly TRBD2 for D (6 bases). The V and J ends lost 4 bases and 0 bases respectively, with 13 bases between them. This CDR3 comprises 16 residues. Germline CDR1 reads LGHNA; CDR2 reads YSYQKL. Incomplete CDR3 DNA: TGTGCCAGCAGCCCCCGGGCGGGGGGTAACTATGCTGAGCAGTTC. Translation: CASSPRAGGNYAEQF. The full CDR3 protein is CASSPRAGGNYAEQFF.

Relative to its sample, this clone is medium-sized. Each gene name is a mouse one. The read halts 1 residue ahead of the CDR3 end, with the missing end drawn from the germline J gene. V usage is TRBV26 and J usage is TRBJ2-3; 7 nucleotides agree with TRBD1. Germline V CDR1 and CDR2: KGHPV, FQNQEV (reference sequence). The CDR3 runs 15 residues. The trim removed 4 bases at V and 2 bases at J, leaving 6 bases unmatched. This CDR3 reads CASSPGTAFAETLYF. The sequenced part of the CDR3 DNA is TGTGCCAGCAGTCCGGGGACAGCGTTTGCAGAAACGCTGTAT.

This clone was seen more than once but under ten times. Genes and germline come from the mouse. Read coverage stops 1 residue before the CDR3 terminus; the germline J gene supplies the remainder. The same CDR3 arises from other DNA sequences in this sample as well. The rearrangement uses TRBV26 and TRBJ1-2; 7 nucleotides align to TRBD1. This CDR3 contains 14 residues. Germline V lookup: CDR1 KGHPV, CDR2 FQNQEV (reference sequence). Germline trimming cut 3 bases from V and 0 bases from J; bases unmatched to any gene: 1. The DNA read from the CDR3 is TGTGCCAGCAGTCTCCAGGGGGCAAACTCCGACTACACC. It is translated as CASSLQGANSDYT. The entire CDR3 sequence reads CASSLQGANSDYTF.

In its sample, this clone was seen a few times. Mouse gene names and germline throughout. The read terminates 1 residue before the CDR3 end, so the remaining end is supplied by the germline J gene. V usage is TRBV31 and J usage is TRBJ1-2, with 9 bases identical to TRBD1. The germline V gene has CDR1 GKSSPN and CDR2 SITVG. This CDR3 spans 12 amino acids. With 5 bases clipped from V and 2 bases from J, the junction kept 0 bases outside the gene matches. The CDR3 here is CAWGTGNSDYTF. The CDR3 DNA, read in part, is TGTGCCTGGGGGACAGGGAACTCCGACTACACC.

Concerning this clone itself: Gene names follow the mouse nomenclature. The CDR3 end is not reached by the read, which stops 1 residue before it; the germline J gene fills it in. The rearrangement joins TRBV24 to TRBJ2-5, with TRBD1 as a possible D gene (6 bases). The V end was cut by 5 bases, the J end by 0 bases, with 9 bases between. Germline assignment: CDR1 KGHTA and CDR2 FRNEEI. CDR3 length: 14 residues. The sequenced part of the CDR3 DNA is TGTGCCAGCAGTACGGACAGTAACCAAGACACCCAGTAC. Translation gives CASSTDSNQDTQY. In full, the CDR3 is CASSTDSNQDTQYF.

Comment on this clone: These gene names are mouse names. The read terminates 1 residue ahead of where the CDR3 ends, so the germline J gene completes it. The chain has TRBV26 and TRBJ2-2, with 7 bases fitting TRBD1. This CDR3 has 14 amino acids. V lost 4 bases and J lost 3; bases outside the gene matches: 2. CDR1 and CDR2 (germline): KGHPV, FQNQEV (reference sequence). The CDR3 loop reads CASSPQGDTGQLYF. Incomplete CDR3 DNA: TGTGCCAGCAGTCCCCAGGGGGACACCGGGCAGCTCTAC.

This clone has more than one count but fewer than ten. Gene names refer to mouse genes. The sequence runs out 1 residue before the end of the CDR3; the remainder is reconstructed from the germline J gene. V is TRBV3 and J is TRBJ2-2, with 14 bases that match TRBD2. This CDR3 has 15 residues. V lost 3 bases, J lost 6 bases, and 0 bases stayed unmatched. The germline V gene has CDR1 SNHLY and CDR2 FYNGKV (reference sequence). The part of the CDR3 DNA that was read is TGTGCCAGCAGCTTGGGACTGGGGGGGCCCGGGCAGCTCTAC. Translation gives CASSLGLGGPGQLY. The entire CDR3 protein reads CASSLGLGGPGQLYF. The whole variable domain, filled in from reference TRBV3 and TRBJ2-2, reads GPKVLQIPSHQIIDMGQMVTLNCDPVSNHLYFYWYKQILGQQMEFLVNFYNGKVMEKSKLFKDQFSVERPDGSYFTLKIQPTALEDSAVYFCASSLGLGGPGQLYFGEGSKLTVL.

By sample share, this clone is medium-sized. Mouse germline and gene names are used. The read ends 1 residue shy of where the CDR3 ends; the end is completed using the germline J gene. The chain combines TRBV26 with TRBJ1-2; no clear D gene. V dropped 4 bases and J dropped 4 bases, with 7 bases sitting between them. CDR3 size: 12 residues. In germline, CDR1 is KGHPV, CDR2 FQNQEV (reference sequence). CDR3 in amino acids: CASSREGSDYTF. Incomplete CDR3 DNA: TGTGCCAGCAGTCGCGAGGGCTCCGACTACACC.